The source of this T cell receptor (beta chain) is a study of T cell responses to AZD1222 COVID-19 vaccine. In the study overall: Second doses were pooled across both intervals (about 4 or about 12 weeks). Whole-study results and caveats: Most donors were white British and more were female, and clonal diversity was possibly underestimated. Seropositivity was recorded at baseline in only 6 or 7 AZD1222 recipients. Compared with day 0, the breadth and depth of the Spike-specific TCR repertoire rose significantly after two doses of AZD1222.

About this clone: As yet, its antigen is unknown.

V was trimmed by 4 bases and J by 4 bases, leaving 10 bases between them. The CDR3 loop spans 14 amino acids. CDR1 MNHNY and CDR2 SVGAGI come from the germline V gene (reference sequence). The repertoire was sequenced with immunoSEQ multiplex PCR; TCRdb's copy has only in-frame clones and lacks some. In the table there are about 120,000 clones, approximately 86% of which are singletons. This chain links TRBV6-6 with TRBJ2-2; D ambiguous. Here the sequenced sample was peripheral blood, taken on day 0 of AZD1222 vaccination. This TCR was recovered from an adult in good health. The CDR3 protein is CASSSETRTGELFF. The CDR3 DNA follows: TGTGCCAGCAGTTCTGAGACACGCACCGGGGAGCTGTTTTTT.